Presented here are 3 T cell receptor beta chains from one specimen sequenced in a study of OX40 agonist ivuxolimab in advanced cancers. Some clones are missing from TCRdb's copy, which holds only in-frame ones; the method was immunoSEQ multiplex PCR. The sample carries around 100,000 clones, approximately 89% recorded once. Sequencing was performed on CD4+ or CD8+ T cells sorted from blood, taken in a trial of the OX40 agonist ivuxolimab. The receptors were sampled from an adult with an advanced solid tumor such as melanoma, head and neck, liver or kidney cancer.

This chain links TRBV13 with TRBJ2-3; 9 nucleotides line up with TRBD1. Losses at the gene ends were 7 bases for V and 5 bases for J; bases not matched to a gene: 13. CDR1 and CDR2 (germline): PRHDT, FYEKMQ (reference sequence). The CDR3 is 16 amino acids. The CDR3 region has the DNA TGTGCCAGCACCCGAAAGTGGGGACAGGGAGGAGATACGCAGTATTTT. Its translation is CASTRKWGQGGDTQYF.

This chain joins TRBV4-1 and TRBJ1-2, with 11 bases aligning to TRBD1. The CDR3 extends over 15 amino acids. The junction had 5 bases not matched to a gene; V was cut back by 4 bases and J by 4 bases. From germline, CDR1 is MGHRA and CDR2 YSYEKL. The DNA of the CDR3 is TGCGCCAGCAGCCCCGGGACAGGGGGATTCTATGGCTACACCTTC. Translating it yields CASSPGTGGFYGYTF.

CDR3 residues: CASRLAGGSDTQYF. The CDR3 region has the DNA TGTGCCAGTAGACTAGCGGGAGGGTCAGATACGCAGTATTTT. The chain couples TRBV19 to TRBJ2-3; 13 bases match TRBD2. The CDR3 totals 14 residues. Losses at the gene ends were 6 bases for V and 4 bases for J; bases not matched to a gene: 1. CDR1 LNHDA and CDR2 SQIVND come from the germline V gene (reference sequence).